These 22 T cell receptor beta chains came from one sample sequenced in a study of cytomegalovirus exposure and HLA in healthy donors. Primers for the PCR totalled 60 Vbeta and 13 Jbeta. Assay used: immunoSEQ multiplex PCR; TCRdb lists only in-frame clones, some missing. The top ten clones hold about 4.9% of a sample with some 130,000 clones, 80% of them seen once. The sequencing input was PBMCs. These receptors all come from a man aged 30 to 39 in good health.

V usage is TRBV6-5 and J usage is TRBJ2-5; possible D gene TRBD1, 6 bases. The tail of the sequence fits TRBJ2-7 better, so the J call may be wrong. Germline CDR1 and CDR2: MNHEY and SVGAGI. This CDR3 is 13 amino acids long. The CDR3 DNA sequence: TGTGCCAGCAGCACAGGGACCTCCTACGAGCAGTACTTC. Translation gives CASSTGTSYEQYF.

V and J are TRBV6-1 and TRBJ1-1; 9 nucleotides line up with TRBD1. V trimming: 5 bases; J trimming: 11 bases; junction bases outside the gene matches: 9. Germline V lookup: CDR1 MNHNS, CDR2 SASEGT. The CDR3 is 13 amino acids. The DNA for the CDR3 is TGTGCCAGCAGTCAAAACAGGGGGCTGGATGCTTTCTTT. It encodes CASSQNRGLDAFF.

A few counts support this clone. V usage is TRBV4-3 and J usage is TRBJ2-1, with D possibly matching TRBD1 (6 bases). CDR1 and CDR2 from the germline V gene are LGHNA and YSLEER. V lost 0 bases to trimming and J lost 8 bases, with 14 bases between them. This CDR3 comprises 15 residues. The CDR3 DNA follows: TGCGCCAGCAGCCAAGAAGGGGGAAGTCCGGATGAGCAGTTCTTC. This codes for CASSQEGGSPDEQFF.

This clone was picked up a small number of times. The V gene is TRBV28, the J gene TRBJ1-6; 8 bases align to TRBD1. The germline gives CDR1 MDHEN, CDR2 SYDVKM. Trimming at V came to 1 base and at J to 8 bases, leaving 4 bases not matched to a gene. The CDR3 length is 15 residues. The CDR3 sequence is CASSLLSGGDSPLHF. DNA for the CDR3: TGTGCCAGCAGTTTATTGTCAGGGGGCGATTCACCCCTCCACTTT.

A note on this clone: An end of the junction does not agree with germline; a read error may underlie this. The J gene is TRBJ2-1, the V gene TRBV7-9, with 8 bases fitting TRBD2. The germline V gene encodes CDR1 SEHNR and CDR2 FQNEAQ (reference sequence). The length of the CDR3 is 15 residues. CDR3 DNA: TGTTCCAGCAGCCTGAAAGCGGGAGCCTACAATGAGCAGTTCTTC. Its translation: CSSSLKAGAYNEQFF.

The rearrangement joins TRBV27 to TRBJ1-5, with 7 bases aligning to TRBD1. After removal of 0 bases from V and 6 bases from J, the junction contained 5 bases not matched to a gene. Germline CDR1 reads MNHEY; CDR2 reads SMNVEV (reference sequence). The CDR3 has 15 residues. The chain's CDR3 is CASSLSGGGGQPQHF. The CDR3 region has the DNA TGTGCCAGCAGTTTATCAGGGGGCGGAGGTCAGCCCCAGCATTTT.

The CDR3 spells CAISLDSSYEQYF. Here the CDR3 DNA reads TGTGCCATCAGCCTCGACAGTTCCTACGAGCAGTACTTC. The gene calls are TRBV10-3 and TRBJ2-7, with a tentative D call TRBD1 (5 bases). Trimming pared 6 bases from V and 1 base from J, leaving 10 bases between. In germline, CDR1 is ENHRY, CDR2 SYGVKD. CDR3 length equals 13 residues.

This chain joins TRBV5-6 and TRBJ2-7; D perhaps matches TRBD1 (6 bases). The ends were cut back, 4 bases at V and 6 bases at J, with 11 bases in the middle. Germline V gene lookup returns CDR1 SGHDT and CDR2 YYEEEE. This CDR3 is 12 amino acids long. The CDR3: CASSATGPEQYF. In DNA form, the CDR3 reads TGTGCCAGCAGCGCCACAGGGCCCGAGCAGTACTTC.

This chain connects TRBV6-5 to TRBJ2-7; D ambiguous. Germline V lookup: CDR1 MNHEY, CDR2 SVGAGI. Trimming stripped 5 bases from V and 5 bases from J, with 13 bases between. CDR3 size: 13 residues. The CDR3 sequence is CASSIAKRNEQYF. For the CDR3, the DNA is TGTGCCAGCAGTATCGCAAAGCGTAACGAGCAGTACTTC.

Comment on this clone: One end of the junction is discordant with germline, which a read error may explain. J is TRBJ2-1 and V is TRBV7-9; TRBD2 aligns across 7 bases. The CDR3 is made up of 16 amino acids. Germline V gene sequence: CDR1 SEHNR, CDR2 FQNEAQ (reference sequence). The CDR3 DNA sequence: TGTTCCAGCAGCGCCGAGCGGGGCTCATCCTACAATGAGCAGTTCTTC. Translated, it gives CSSSAERGSSYNEQFF.

The V gene is TRBV28, the J gene TRBJ2-2; D ambiguous. Germline V CDR1 and CDR2: MDHEN, SYDVKM. This CDR3 comprises 11 residues. V lost 7 bases to trimming and J lost 5 bases, with 5 bases between them. The CDR3 nucleotides read TGTGCCAGCACCCATACCGGGGAGCTGTTTTTT. It specifies CASTHTGELFF.

This clone occurred a few times. CDR3 loop: CASSPVGGNTQYF. The CDR3, as DNA: TGTGCCAGCAGCCCAGTGGGGGGAAATACGCAGTATTTT. The chain links TRBV11-1 to TRBJ2-3; D might be TRBD2 (6 bases). V gave up 5 bases and J gave up 7 bases, with 13 bases separating them. This CDR3 spans 13 amino acids. Per the germline V gene, CDR1 is SGHAT and CDR2 is FQDESV (reference sequence).

V gene TRBV7-9 combines with J gene TRBJ2-4, with 8 nucleotides matching TRBD2. The CDR3 loop spans 16 amino acids. Looked up from germline, CDR1 is SEHNR and CDR2 is FQNEAQ (reference sequence). Unmatched junction bases numbered 5, after V lost 4 bases and J lost 0 bases. The chain's CDR3 is CASSSRLALAKNIQYF. The CDR3 nucleotides are TGTGCCAGCAGCTCAAGACTAGCGCTAGCCAAAAACATTCAGTACTTC.

With respect to this clone: A junction boundary mismatches the germline segment, possibly from a read error. This sequence joins TRBV7-9 and TRBJ2-7; the D is unclear. The length of the CDR3 is 12 residues. CDR1 is SEHNR, CDR2 FQNEAQ, per germline (reference sequence). The CDR3 sequence is CTSSPPFPQQYF. The CDR3 bases are TGTACCAGCAGCCCCCCGTTTCCTCAGCAGTACTTC.

The gene calls are TRBV7-9 and TRBJ1-4; D gene ambiguous. V shed 4 bases and J shed 8 bases, with 20 bases lying between them. The germline V gene has CDR1 SEHNR and CDR2 FQNEAQ (reference sequence). The CDR3 loop spans 16 amino acids. Here the CDR3 DNA reads TGTGCCAGCAGCTCACTGAGGACGCTATCGGGAGAAAAACTGTTTTTT. Translation gives CASSSLRTLSGEKLFF.

This clone was detected only once. The V call is TRBV28, the J call TRBJ2-1, with TRBD2 as a possible D gene (5 bases). Trimming left V 3 bases short and J 5 bases short, with 14 bases between. This CDR3 spans 15 amino acids. Germline CDR1 MDHEN, CDR2 SYDVKM. The CDR3 nucleotides are TGTGCCAGCAGTTTTCTGGGCTGGGGAGACAATGAGCAGTTCTTC. It is translated as CASSFLGWGDNEQFF.

This clone turned up a few times. The chain employs TRBV4-3 and TRBJ2-1, with D hard to call. V dropped 0 bases and J dropped 0 bases, with 6 bases sitting between them. Germline CDR1 reads LGHNA; CDR2 reads YSLEER. The CDR3 length is 15 residues. The CDR3 is CASSQDVFSYNEQFF. Here the CDR3 DNA reads TGCGCCAGCAGCCAAGACGTCTTCTCCTACAATGAGCAGTTCTTC.

V usage is TRBV7-9 and J usage is TRBJ2-2; no firm D call. This CDR3 is built from 13 residues. V was cut by 2 bases and J by 3 bases, with 4 bases left in between. Germline V CDR1 and CDR2: SEHNR, FQNEAQ (reference sequence). The chain's CDR3 is CASSLPHTGELFF. CDR3 sequence (DNA): TGTGCCAGCAGCTTACCTCACACCGGGGAGCTGTTTTTT.

The chain uses TRBV5-1 and TRBJ1-2, with D tentatively TRBD1 (6 bases). Trimming removed 2 bases at V and 6 bases at J, with 8 bases between. The CDR3 extends over 12 amino acids. Germline lookup yields CDR1 SGHRS and CDR2 YFSETQ. The CDR3 sequence is CASSFTGNGYTF. As DNA, the CDR3 is TGCGCCAGCAGCTTCACAGGGAATGGCTACACCTTC.

This clone has more than one count but fewer than ten. The chain is built from TRBV27 and TRBJ2-5; D is unclear. This CDR3 contains 13 residues. Trimming stripped 2 bases from V and 5 bases from J, with 9 bases between. Per the germline V gene, CDR1 is MNHEY and CDR2 is SMNVEV (reference sequence). The CDR3 loop is CASSLVPLETQYF. CDR3 in DNA: TGTGCCAGCAGTTTAGTCCCTCTGGAGACCCAGTACTTC.

In nucleotides, the CDR3 is TGTGCCAGCAGTTCTACGACAGCGAATGAGCAGTTCTTC. As protein: CASSSTTANEQFF. The V gene is TRBV6-5, the J gene TRBJ2-1; TRBD1 is a possible D gene (5 bases). The V and J ends lost 4 bases and 7 bases respectively, with 11 bases between them. The germline V gene has CDR1 MNHEY and CDR2 SVGAGI. This CDR3 spans 13 amino acids.

CDR3 sequence: CASSEGHYADTQYF. CDR3 nucleotides: TGTGCCAGCAGTGAGGGACACTACGCGGATACGCAGTATTTT. The rearrangement uses TRBV2 and TRBJ2-3; weak D call: TRBD1 (6 bases). The CDR3 runs 14 residues. CDR1 and CDR2 from the germline V gene are SNHLY and FYNNEI. V dropped 3 bases and J dropped 6 bases, with 13 bases sitting between them.